This T cell receptor (beta chain) was recorded in a study of regulatory T cells in long-lasting Graves disease (dated by TCRdb to the early 2020s). About the study as a whole: Persistent Graves' disease was defined as antithyroid drug treatment for over 5 years with persistently positive TSH receptor autoantibodies. A total of around 33 samples underwent TCR sequencing, from some 13 patients with persistent Graves' disease and around 20 patients with newly diagnosed Graves' disease. The study took place in China and was registered as a clinical trial. This study used TCR sequencing and RNA sequencing of peripheral blood to compare persistent Graves' disease patients against newly diagnosed Graves' disease patients. On average, persistent Graves' disease patients in the clinical cohort had been on antithyroid drugs for about 9.3 years. Overall study outcomes, separate from this receptor: The small sample size was acknowledged by the authors as a limitation that may reduce accuracy. Sequencing and analysis were limited to the TCR beta chain. A larger number of public clonotypes was shared among persistent patients (around 3,000) than among newly diagnosed patients (approximately 1,000). Compared with newly diagnosed patients, patients with persistent Graves' disease had lower TCR Shannon entropy and fewer highly expanded clones, which suggests clonal expansion. The study examined only peripheral blood because the primary lesion, thyroid tissue, could not be accessed.

As concerns this clonotype: Its antigen specificity is not known. There are no base qualities to consult, and no much larger clone falls within one base.

The library was made by multiplex PCR. Data came from an Illumina HiSeq 4000. iRepertoire HTBI primers and Arm-PCR amplification of CDR3 regions were used to construct TCR beta libraries. PCR products were gel purified before sequencing. The study's processing was this. Across samples, approximately 68 TRBV and 13 to 15 TRBJ segments were identified and used for gene usage analysis of CDR3 amino acid clonotypes. COPE and FqMerger were used to merge filtered high-quality paired reads into contigs. BLAST was used to align contigs to IMGT TRBV, TRBD and TRBJ reference genes, and CDR3 was defined according to IMGT. Any clonotype with a frequency above 0.1% was counted as a highly expanded clone. Shannon entropy was used to measure repertoire diversity, and the Gini coefficient was used to measure V-J evenness. A clonotype found in more than one individual was treated as public. The public reads were reanalyzed by TCRdb: fastp trimming at Q25, MiXCR alignment, in-frame beta chains only. Identical CDR3 proteins give one entry, which carries the most common genes and DNA. The V and J calls and clone size are TCRdb's, not the authors'. Counted in this sample were over 650,000 distinct CDR3 sequences; roughly 30% of them appeared once. The ten most abundant clones make up about 42% of the sample.

The time point label for this specimen denotes: persistent/refractory GD, antithyroid drugs over 5 years with positive TRAb. RNA was extracted from PBMCs in TRIzol for both TCR sequencing and RNA sequencing. Graves' disease was diagnosed according to American Thyroid Association guidelines. The patients came from an endocrinology department in Xi'an, China. From each patient, about 9.7 milliliters of peripheral blood was collected into an EDTA anticoagulant tube. Ficoll Paque Plus density gradient separation was used to isolate PBMCs, and no further T cell sorting was performed. An Agilent 2100 Bioanalyzer and agarose gel were used to assess RNA quality, and a NanoDrop 2000 was used to measure RNA concentration. The sequencing here drew on peripheral blood mononuclear cells (PBMCs), taken when the disease was refractory, from a patient treated with antithyroid drugs. The source is a female donor with Graves disease.

The encoded CDR3 is CAWSSSQTGGYTF. The DNA is as follows: TGTGCCTGGAGTTCATCCCAGACGGGCGGCTACACCTTC. The rearranged chain carries TRBV30 and TRBJ1-2, with the D gene call left open. For CDR1 and CDR2, the germline V gene (reference sequence) lists GTSNPN and SVGIG. The V and J ends are trimmed by 2 bases and 8 bases, leaving 15 bases between them. The CDR3, from cysteine to phenylalanine, totals 13 residues. The kept DNA is CDR3 alone, 39 bases in frame from the first base.